This T cell receptor beta chain came from a study of blood T cell repertoires in COVID-19. All enrollees were about 18 to 100 years old and from roughly 26 US areas. Assignment of participants to cohorts was predicated upon participant-reported clinical history. Per the study methods: Reference gene primer amplification gave nucleated cell count estimates. Only in-frame clones appear in the TCRdb table, and some are missing; sequencing was by immunoSEQ multiplex PCR. The DNA was the basis for D and trimming; V, J and clone size are from that table. The sample contains hundreds of thousands of clones, 88% of which appear only once. The germline gives CDR1 SGHTA, CDR2 FQGTGA. Trimming took 2 bases from V and 5 from J, leaving 9 bases between them. The CDR3 has 13 residues.

Source material: PBMCs or T cells enriched from blood (not recorded which). The sequence was collected from a woman in her forties or fifties who had recovered from COVID-19. The chain uses TRBV7-3 and TRBJ1-2; unclear D gene. Here the CDR3 reads CASSLSADYGYTF. Here the CDR3 DNA reads TGTGCCAGCAGCTTATCGGCGGATTATGGCTACACCTTC.